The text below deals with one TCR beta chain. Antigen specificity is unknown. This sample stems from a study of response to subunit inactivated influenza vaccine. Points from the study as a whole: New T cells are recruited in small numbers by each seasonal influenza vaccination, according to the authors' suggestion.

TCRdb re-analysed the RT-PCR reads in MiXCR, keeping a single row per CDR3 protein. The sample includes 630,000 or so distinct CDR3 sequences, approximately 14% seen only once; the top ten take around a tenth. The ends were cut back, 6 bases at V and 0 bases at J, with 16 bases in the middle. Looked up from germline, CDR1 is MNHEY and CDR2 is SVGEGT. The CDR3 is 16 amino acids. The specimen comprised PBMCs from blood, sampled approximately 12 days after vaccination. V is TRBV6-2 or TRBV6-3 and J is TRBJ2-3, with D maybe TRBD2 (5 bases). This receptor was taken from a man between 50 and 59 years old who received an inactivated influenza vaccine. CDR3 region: CASRPLAGTSTDTQYF. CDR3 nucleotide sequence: TGTGCCAGCAGGCCTCTGGCGGGCACTAGCACAGATACGCAGTATTTT.